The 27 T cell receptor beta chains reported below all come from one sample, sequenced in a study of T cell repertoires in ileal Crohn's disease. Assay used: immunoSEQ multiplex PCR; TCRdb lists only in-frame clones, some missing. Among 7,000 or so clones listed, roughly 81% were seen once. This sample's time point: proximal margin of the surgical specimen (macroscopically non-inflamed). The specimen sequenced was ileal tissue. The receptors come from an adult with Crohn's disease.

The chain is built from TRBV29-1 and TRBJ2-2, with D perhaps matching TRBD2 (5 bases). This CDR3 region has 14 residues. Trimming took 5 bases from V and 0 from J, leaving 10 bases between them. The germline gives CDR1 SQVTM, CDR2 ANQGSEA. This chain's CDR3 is CSVFGLANTGELFF. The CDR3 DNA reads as TGCAGCGTTTTCGGACTCGCGAACACCGGGGAGCTGTTTTTT.

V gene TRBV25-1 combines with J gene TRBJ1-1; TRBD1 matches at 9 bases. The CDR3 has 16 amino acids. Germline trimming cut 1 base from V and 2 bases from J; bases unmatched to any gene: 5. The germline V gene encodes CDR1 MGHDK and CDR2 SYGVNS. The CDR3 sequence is CASSEWRQGVNTEAFF. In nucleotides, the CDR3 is TGTGCCAGCAGTGAATGGCGACAGGGGGTAAACACTGAAGCTTTCTTT.

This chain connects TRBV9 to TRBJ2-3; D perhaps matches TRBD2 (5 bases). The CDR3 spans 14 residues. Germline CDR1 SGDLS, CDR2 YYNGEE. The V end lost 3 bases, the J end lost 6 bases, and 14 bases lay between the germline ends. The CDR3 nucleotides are TGTGCCAGCAGCGCCATACGAGCGGTCGATACGCAGTATTTT. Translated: CASSAIRAVDTQYF.

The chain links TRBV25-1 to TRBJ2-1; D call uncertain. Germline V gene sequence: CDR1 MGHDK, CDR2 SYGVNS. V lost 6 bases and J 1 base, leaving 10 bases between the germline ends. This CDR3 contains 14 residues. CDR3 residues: CASRDKKSYNEQFF. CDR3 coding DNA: TGTGCCAGCAGAGACAAAAAATCCTACAATGAGCAGTTCTTC.

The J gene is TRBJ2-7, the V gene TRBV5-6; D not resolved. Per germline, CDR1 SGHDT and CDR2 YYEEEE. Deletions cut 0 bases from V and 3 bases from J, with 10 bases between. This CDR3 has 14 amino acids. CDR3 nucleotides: TGTGCCAGCAGCTTGGGACAAAGCTTCTACGAGCAGTACTTC. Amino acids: CASSLGQSFYEQYF.

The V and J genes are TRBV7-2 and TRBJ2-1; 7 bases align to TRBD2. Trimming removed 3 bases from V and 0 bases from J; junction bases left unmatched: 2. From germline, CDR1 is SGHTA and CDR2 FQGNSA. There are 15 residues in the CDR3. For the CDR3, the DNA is TGTGCCAGCAGCTTTCTAGCGGCCTCCTACAATGAGCAGTTCTTC. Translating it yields CASSFLAASYNEQFF.

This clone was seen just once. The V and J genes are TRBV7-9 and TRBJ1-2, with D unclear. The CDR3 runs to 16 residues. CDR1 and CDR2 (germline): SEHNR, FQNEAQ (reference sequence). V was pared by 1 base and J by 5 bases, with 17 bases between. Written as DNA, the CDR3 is TGTGCCAGCAGCTTAGGGGCCACGGCCCGGGCATATGGCTACACCTTC. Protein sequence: CASSLGATARAYGYTF. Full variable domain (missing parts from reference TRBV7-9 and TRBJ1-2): DTGVSQNPRHKITKRGQNVTFRCDPISEHNRLYWYRQTLGQGPEFLTYFQNEAQLEKSRLLSDRFSAERPKGSFSTLEIQRTEQGDSAMYLCASSLGATARAYGYTFGSGTRLTVV.

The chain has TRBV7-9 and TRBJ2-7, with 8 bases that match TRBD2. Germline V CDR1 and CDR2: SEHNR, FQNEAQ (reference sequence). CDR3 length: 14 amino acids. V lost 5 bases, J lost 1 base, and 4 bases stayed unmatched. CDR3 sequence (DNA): TGTGCCAGCAGCCGTACTAGCGGTTCCTACGAGCAGTACTTC. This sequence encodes CASSRTSGSYEQYF.

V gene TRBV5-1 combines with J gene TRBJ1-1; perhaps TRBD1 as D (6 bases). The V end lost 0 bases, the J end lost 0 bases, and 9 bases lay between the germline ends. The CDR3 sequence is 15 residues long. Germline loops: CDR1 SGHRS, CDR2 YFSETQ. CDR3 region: CASSLDRVLNTEAFF. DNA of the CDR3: TGCGCCAGCAGCTTGGACAGGGTTTTGAACACTGAAGCTTTCTTT. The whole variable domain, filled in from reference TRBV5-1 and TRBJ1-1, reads KAGVTQTPRYLIKTRGQQVTLSCSPISGHRSVSWYQQTPGQGLQFLFEYFSETQRNKGNFPGRFSGRQFSNSRSEMNVSTLELGDSALYLCASSLDRVLNTEAFFGQGTRLTVV.

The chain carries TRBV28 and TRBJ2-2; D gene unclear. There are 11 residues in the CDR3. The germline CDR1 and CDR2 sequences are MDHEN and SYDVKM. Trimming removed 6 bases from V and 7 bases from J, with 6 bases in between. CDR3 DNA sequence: TGTGCCAGCAGCCCCCGCGGGGAGCTGTTTTTT. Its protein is CASSPRGELFF.

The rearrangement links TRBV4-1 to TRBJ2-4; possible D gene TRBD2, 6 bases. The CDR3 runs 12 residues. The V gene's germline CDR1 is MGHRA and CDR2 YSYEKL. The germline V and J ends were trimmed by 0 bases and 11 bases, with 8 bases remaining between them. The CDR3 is CASSQEAGLQYF. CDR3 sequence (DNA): TGCGCCAGCAGCCAAGAAGCGGGTCTTCAGTACTTC.

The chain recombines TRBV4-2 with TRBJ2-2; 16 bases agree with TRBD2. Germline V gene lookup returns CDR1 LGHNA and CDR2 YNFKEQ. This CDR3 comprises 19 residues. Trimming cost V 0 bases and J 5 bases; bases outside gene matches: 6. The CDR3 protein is CASSQDRGLAGGRTGELFF. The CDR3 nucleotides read TGTGCCAGCAGCCAAGATAGGGGACTAGCGGGAGGGAGGACCGGGGAGCTGTTTTTT.

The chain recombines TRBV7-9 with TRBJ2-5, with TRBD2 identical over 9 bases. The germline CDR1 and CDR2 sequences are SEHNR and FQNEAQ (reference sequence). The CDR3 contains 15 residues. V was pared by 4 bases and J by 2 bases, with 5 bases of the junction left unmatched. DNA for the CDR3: TGTGCCAGCAGCTGGGCGGGAGGGTTACAAGAGACCCAGTACTTC. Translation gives CASSWAGGLQETQYF.

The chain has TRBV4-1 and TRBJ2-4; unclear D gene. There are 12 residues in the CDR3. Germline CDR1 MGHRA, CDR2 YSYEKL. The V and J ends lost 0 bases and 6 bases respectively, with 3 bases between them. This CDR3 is CASSQEGNIQYF. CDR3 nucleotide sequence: TGCGCCAGCAGCCAAGAAGGAAACATTCAGTACTTC.

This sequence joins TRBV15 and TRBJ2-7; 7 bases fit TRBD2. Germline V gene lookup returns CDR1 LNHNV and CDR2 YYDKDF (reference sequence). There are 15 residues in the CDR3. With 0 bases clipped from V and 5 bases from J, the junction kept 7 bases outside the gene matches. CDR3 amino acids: CATSREGGRGNEQYF. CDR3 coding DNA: TGTGCCACCAGCAGAGAGGGCGGGAGAGGGAACGAGCAGTACTTC.

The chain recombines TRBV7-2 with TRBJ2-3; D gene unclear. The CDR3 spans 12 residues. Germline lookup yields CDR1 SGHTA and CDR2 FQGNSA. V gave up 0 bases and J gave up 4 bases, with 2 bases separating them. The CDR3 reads CASSLAADTQYF. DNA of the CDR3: TGTGCCAGCAGCTTAGCAGCAGATACGCAGTATTTT.

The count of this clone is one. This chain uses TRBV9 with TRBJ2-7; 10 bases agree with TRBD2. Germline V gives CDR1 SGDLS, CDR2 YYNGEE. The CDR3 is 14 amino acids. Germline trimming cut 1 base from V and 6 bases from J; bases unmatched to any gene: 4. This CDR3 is CASSVSGRAGEQYF. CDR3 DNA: TGTGCCAGCAGCGTAAGCGGGAGGGCCGGCGAGCAGTACTTC.

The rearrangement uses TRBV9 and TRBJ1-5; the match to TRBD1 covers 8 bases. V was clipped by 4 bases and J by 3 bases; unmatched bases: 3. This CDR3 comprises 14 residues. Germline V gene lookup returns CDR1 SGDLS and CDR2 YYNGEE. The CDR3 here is CASSRTGTNQPQHF. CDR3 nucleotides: TGTGCCAGCAGCAGGACAGGGACCAATCAGCCCCAGCATTTT.

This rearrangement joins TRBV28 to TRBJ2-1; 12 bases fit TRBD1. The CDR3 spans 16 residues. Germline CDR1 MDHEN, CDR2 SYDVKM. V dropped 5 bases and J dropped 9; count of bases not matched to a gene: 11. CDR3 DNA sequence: TGTGCCAGCAGTATGCGGGGACAGGGGGCTCTCGGTGAGCAGTTCTTC. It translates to CASSMRGQGALGEQFF.

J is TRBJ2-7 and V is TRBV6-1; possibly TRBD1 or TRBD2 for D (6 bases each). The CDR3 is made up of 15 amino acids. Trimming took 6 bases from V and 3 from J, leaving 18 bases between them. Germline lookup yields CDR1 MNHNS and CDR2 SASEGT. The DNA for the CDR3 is TGTGCCAGCAGAGATTACAGGGAGGCACACTACGAGCAGTACTTC. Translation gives CASRDYREAHYEQYF.

The CDR3 spells CASTPGRETNEQYF. CDR3 DNA sequence: TGTGCCAGCACCCCAGGTCGGGAGACCAACGAGCAGTACTTC. V gene TRBV5-4 combines with J gene TRBJ2-7, with D perhaps matching TRBD2 (6 bases). Deletions cut 6 bases from V and 5 bases from J, with 18 bases between. The CDR3 totals 14 residues. Per the germline V gene, CDR1 is SGHNT and CDR2 is YYREEE (reference sequence). The whole variable domain, remainder taken from reference TRBV5-4 and TRBJ2-7, is ETGVTQSPTHLIKTRGQQVTLRCSSQSGHNTVSWYQQALGQGPQFIFQYYREEENGRGNFPPRFSGLQFPNYSSELNVNALELDDSALYLCASTPGRETNEQYFGPGTRLTVT.

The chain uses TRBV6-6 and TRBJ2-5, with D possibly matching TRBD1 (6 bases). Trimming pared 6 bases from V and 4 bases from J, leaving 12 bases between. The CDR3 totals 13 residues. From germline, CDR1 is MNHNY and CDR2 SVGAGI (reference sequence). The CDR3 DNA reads TGTGCCAGCAGACCCGGACAGTCAGAGACCCAGTACTTC. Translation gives CASRPGQSETQYF.

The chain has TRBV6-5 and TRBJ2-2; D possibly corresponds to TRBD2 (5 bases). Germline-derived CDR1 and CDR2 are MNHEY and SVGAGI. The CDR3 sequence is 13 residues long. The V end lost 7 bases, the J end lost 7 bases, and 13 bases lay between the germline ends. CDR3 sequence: CASTSVGSGELFF. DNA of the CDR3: TGTGCCAGCACCTCTGTGGGGAGCGGGGAGCTGTTTTTT.

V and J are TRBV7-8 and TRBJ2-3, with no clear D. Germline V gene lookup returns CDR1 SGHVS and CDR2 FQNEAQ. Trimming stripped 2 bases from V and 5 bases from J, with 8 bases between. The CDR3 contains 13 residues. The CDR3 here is CASSLRREDTQYF. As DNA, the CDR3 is TGTGCCAGCAGCTTAAGGCGCGAAGATACGCAGTATTTT.

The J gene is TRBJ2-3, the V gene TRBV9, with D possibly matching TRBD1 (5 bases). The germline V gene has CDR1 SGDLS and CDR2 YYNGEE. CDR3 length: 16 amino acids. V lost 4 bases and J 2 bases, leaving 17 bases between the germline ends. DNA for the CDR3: TGTGCCAGCAGCCCCAATGACAGATTGGTCACAGATACGCAGTATTTT. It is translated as CASSPNDRLVTDTQYF.

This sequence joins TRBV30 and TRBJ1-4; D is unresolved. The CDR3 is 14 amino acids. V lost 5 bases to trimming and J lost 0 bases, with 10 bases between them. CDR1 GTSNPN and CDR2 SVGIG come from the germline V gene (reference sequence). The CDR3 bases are TGTGCCTGGGCTCGGCCCGCAACTAATGAAAAACTGTTTTTT. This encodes CAWARPATNEKLFF.

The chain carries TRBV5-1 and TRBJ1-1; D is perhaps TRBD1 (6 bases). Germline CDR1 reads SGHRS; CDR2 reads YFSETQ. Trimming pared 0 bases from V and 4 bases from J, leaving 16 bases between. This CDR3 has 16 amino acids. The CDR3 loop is CASSLAFQGRGTEAFF. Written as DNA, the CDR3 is TGCGCCAGCAGCTTGGCCTTCCAGGGGAGGGGCACTGAAGCTTTCTTT.